The present T cell receptor (beta chain) was sequenced within a study of sequential checkpoint blockade in melanoma (dated by TCRdb to about 2019). Looking at the study overall: Patients were assigned by 1:1 randomization to either first-line nivolumab followed by ipilimumab (arm A) or ipilimumab followed by nivolumab (arm B). Maintenance nivolumab came after both trial sequences.

What this sample's treatment or condition label stands for: randomized to nivolumab then ipilimumab (arm A) or the reverse (arm B). Prior DNA-damaging chemotherapy had not been received by any trial patient. A FACS Aria II flow cytometer was used to sort live CD3+CD8+ cells that were negative for CD19 and CD56 from thawed PBMCs. CheckMate 064, a randomized, open-label phase II trial of sequential checkpoint blockade, was the source of the samples, all of which came from patients with melanoma. Peripheral blood mononuclear cells were collected by leukapheresis, purified using Ficoll-Paque, and frozen in human serum containing about 10% DMSO. Purity of sorted blood CD3+CD8+ cells was verified at >95% immediately after sorting, followed by DNA extraction. Details on this clone: Which antigen it targets is not known. No base quality values were provided; no much bigger clone lies one nucleotide off.

V sheds 5 bases and J sheds 6 bases, leaving 7 bases between their ends. CDR1 and CDR2 (LNHDA, SQIVND) derive from the germline V gene (reference sequence). CDR3 length: 11 amino acids, cysteine to phenylalanine. Left in the record is the CDR3 DNA by itself, 33 bases read in frame from the first base. Broad study findings and their caveats: The response-prediction model combining TCR metrics and mutation burden needs validation in larger, independent patient cohorts.

TCRbeta CDR3 regions were immunosequenced from genomic DNA with the immunoSEQ Assay. Before high-throughput sequencing, the genomic DNA was amplified using bias-controlled multiplex PCR. As for the original processing: To quantify the absolute abundance of each unique TCRbeta CDR3 region, the sequences were collapsed and filtered. Clonality, defined as 1 minus Pielou's evenness, was calculated using only productive rearrangements. A previously published method was used to identify clones whose frequencies were significantly greater in on-treatment samples than in baseline samples. TCRdb stores this immuneACCESS table with in-frame sequences only. Part of the clones is absent; in the studies checked, under half of the shortfall reflects unresolved V genes, and no reason is known for the rest. V and J calls plus clone size are reproduced from that table; the DNA served to infer D and trimming. For this sample the table gives 20,000 or so clones, of which just under 75% were detected only once. 20% of the sample goes to the ten largest clones.

The rearrangement joined TRBV19 to TRBJ1-1, with the D gene not clear enough to name. The receptor comes from a human donor with melanoma. The sequences come from CD8+ T cells sorted from blood (inferred from file names), collected from a patient given nivolumab and ipilimumab in sequence. The sequenced DNA is TGTGCCAGTAGTTTGGGCCCTGAAGCTTTCTTT. It translates as CASSLGPEAFF.